Sequencing of this TCR beta chain was carried out in a study of blood T cell repertoires in COVID-19. Participants were aged about 18 to 100 years from about two dozen US areas. CDR3 size: 14 residues. Germline V gene lookup returns CDR1 SGHRS and CDR2 YFSETQ. Trimming pared 0 bases from V and 7 bases from J, leaving 10 bases between. In the authors' workflow: Estimated nucleated cell counts came from reference gene primer amplification. TCRdb's copy holds only in-frame clones and misses some; the assay was immunoSEQ multiplex PCR. That table furnishes V, J and clone size, whereas the DNA furnished D and trimming. Of roughly 360,000 clones listed, more than 75% are singletons.

The specimen sequenced was PBMCs or T cells enriched from blood (not recorded which). This TCR derives from a woman in her thirties with acute COVID-19. The chain combines TRBV5-1 with TRBJ1-4; D unclear. CDR3 amino acids: CASSLVEGGEKLFF. For the CDR3, the DNA is TGCGCCAGCAGCTTGGTGGAGGGAGGTGAAAAACTGTTTTTT.